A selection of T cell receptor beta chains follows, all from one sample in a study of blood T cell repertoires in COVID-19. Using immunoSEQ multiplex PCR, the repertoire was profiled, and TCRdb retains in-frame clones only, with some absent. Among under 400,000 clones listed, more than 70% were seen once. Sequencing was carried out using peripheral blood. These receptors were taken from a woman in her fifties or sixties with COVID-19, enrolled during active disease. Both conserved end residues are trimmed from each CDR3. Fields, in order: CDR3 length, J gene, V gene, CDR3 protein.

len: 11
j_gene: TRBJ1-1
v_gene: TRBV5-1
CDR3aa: ASTGKGGSEAF

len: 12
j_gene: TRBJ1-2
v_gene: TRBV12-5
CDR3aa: ASGLAEWSGGYT

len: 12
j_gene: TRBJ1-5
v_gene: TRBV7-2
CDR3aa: ASSSRGGNQPQH

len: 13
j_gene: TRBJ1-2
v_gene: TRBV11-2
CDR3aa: ASSLDRHGVYGYT

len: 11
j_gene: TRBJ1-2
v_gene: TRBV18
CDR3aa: ASSPVPWEGYT

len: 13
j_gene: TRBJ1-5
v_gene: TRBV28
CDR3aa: ASSLFGRGNQPQH

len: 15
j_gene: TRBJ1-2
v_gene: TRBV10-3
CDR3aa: AISESGALLANYGYT

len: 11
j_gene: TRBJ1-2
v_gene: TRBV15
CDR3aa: ATSRDGGWGYT

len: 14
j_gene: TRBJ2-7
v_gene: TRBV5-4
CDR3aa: ASSSLDTTQGHEQY

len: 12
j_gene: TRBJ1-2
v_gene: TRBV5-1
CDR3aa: ASSRIGLFYGYT

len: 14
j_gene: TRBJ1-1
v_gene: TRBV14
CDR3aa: ASSQRLRQGGTEAF

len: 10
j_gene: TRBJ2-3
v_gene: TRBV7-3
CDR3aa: ASSLGGTSWY

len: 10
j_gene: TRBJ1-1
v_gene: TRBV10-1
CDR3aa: ASRSGQGMAF

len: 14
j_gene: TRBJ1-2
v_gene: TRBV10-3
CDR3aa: AIREKDRGANYGYT

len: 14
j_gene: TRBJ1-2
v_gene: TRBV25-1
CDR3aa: ASSEQGGTLSYGYT

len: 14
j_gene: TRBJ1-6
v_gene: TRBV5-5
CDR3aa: ASSREPTPVYSPLH

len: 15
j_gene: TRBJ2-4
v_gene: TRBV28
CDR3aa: ASSLRTGGGAKNIQY

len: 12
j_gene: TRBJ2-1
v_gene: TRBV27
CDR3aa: ASSSGDDWHEQF

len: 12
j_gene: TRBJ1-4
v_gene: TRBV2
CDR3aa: ASSQGAAGEKLF

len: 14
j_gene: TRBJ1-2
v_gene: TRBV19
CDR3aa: ASSKSATGGGYGYT

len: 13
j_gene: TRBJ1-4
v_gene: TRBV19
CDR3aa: ASSQGTGSNEKLF

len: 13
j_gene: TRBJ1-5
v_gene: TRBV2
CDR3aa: ASSERQLSNQPQH

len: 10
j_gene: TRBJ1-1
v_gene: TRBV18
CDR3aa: ASSADRAEAF

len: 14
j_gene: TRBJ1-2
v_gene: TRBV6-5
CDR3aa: ASSYSAGQGYRGYT

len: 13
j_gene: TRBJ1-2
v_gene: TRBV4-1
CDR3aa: ASSQEQQGVYGYT

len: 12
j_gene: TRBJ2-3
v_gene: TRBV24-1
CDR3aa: ATSDRVSTDTQY

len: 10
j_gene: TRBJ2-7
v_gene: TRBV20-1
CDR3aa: SASISGDEQY

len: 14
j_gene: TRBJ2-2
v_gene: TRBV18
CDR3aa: ASSSTGGVGTGELF

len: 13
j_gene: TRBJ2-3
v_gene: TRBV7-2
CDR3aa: ASSLDRGSTDTQY

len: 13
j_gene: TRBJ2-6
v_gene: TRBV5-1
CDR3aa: ASSLSTSGANVLT

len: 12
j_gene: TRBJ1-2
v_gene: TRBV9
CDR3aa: ASSPGGMNQGYT

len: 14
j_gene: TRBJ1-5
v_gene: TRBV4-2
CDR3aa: AGSQDRGTPGQPQH

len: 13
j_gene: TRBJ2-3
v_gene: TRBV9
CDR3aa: ASSVAPGGTDTQY

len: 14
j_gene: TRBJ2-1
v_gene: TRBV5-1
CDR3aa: ASSSVLAGGNHEQF

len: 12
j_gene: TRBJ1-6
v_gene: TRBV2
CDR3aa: ASSRDRDNSPLH

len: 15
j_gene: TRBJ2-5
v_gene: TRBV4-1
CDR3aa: ASSRYRRGSPEETQY

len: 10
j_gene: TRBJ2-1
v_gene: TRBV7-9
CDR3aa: ASSLVGDEQF

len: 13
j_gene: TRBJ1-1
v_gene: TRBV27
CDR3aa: ASSFLDRENTEAF

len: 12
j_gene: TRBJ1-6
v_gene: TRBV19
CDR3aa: ASSLGQANSPLH

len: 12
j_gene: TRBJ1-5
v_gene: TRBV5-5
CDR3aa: ASSLRGSNQPQH

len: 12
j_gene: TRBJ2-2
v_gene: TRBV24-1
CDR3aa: ATSDVEGTGELF

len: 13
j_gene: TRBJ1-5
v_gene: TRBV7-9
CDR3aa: ASSTGGLFTQPQH

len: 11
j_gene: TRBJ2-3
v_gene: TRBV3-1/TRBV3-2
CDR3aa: ASRPESTDTQY

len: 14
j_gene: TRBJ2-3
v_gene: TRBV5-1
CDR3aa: ASSLRASGDTDTQY

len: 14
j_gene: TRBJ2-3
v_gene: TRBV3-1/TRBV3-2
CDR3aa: ASSQDPLSSTDTQY

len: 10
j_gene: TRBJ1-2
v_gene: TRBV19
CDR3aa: ASSVTGYGYT

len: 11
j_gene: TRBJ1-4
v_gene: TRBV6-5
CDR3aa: ASSSRGGEKLF

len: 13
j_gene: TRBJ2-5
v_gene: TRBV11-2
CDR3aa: ASSILAGTQETQY

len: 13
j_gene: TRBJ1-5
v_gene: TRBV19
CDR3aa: ASRPDRGLNQPQH

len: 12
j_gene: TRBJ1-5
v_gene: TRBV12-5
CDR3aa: ASGLYTGDQPQH

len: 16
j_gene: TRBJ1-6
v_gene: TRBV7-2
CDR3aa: ASSLIRARGTYNSPLH

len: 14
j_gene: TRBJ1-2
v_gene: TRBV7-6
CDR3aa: ASSPSGTGVHYGYT

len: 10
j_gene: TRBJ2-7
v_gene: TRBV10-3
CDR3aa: AISRRAYEQY

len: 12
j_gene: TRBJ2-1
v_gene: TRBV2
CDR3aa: ASRSGTGAYEQF